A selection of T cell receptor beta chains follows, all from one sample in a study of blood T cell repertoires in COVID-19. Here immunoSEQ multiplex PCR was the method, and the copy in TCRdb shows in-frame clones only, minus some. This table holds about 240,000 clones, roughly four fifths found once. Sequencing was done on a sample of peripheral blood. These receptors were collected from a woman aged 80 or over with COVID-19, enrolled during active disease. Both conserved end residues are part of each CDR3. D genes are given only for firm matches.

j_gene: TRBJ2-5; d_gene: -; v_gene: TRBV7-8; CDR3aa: CASSLAGEGTQYF
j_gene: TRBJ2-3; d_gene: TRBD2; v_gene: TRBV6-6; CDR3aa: CASSRLAGGFTDTQYF
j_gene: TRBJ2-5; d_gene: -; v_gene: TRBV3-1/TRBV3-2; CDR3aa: CASSQESQETQYF
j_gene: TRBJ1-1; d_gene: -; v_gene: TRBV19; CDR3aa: CASLRDKRSEAFF
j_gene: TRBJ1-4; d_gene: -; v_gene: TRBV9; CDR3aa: CASSPAGSREKLFF
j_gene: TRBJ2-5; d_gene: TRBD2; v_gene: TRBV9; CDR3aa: CASSVDVAGGTQYF
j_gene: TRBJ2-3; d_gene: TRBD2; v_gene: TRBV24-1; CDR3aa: CATSDPLERLAGTDTQYF
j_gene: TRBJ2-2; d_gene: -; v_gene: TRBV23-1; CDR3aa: CASSQREAGWTGELFF
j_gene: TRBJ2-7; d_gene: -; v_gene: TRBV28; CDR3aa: CASSLAGGSYEQYF
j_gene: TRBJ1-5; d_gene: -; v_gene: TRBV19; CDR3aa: CASSITRNGNQPQHF
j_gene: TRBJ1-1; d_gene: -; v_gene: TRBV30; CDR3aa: CASGRHYEAFF
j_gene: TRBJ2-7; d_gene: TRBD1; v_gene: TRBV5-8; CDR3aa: CASSRRQGPQDEQYF
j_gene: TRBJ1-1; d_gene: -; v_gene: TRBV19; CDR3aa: CASSPFTGGEAFF
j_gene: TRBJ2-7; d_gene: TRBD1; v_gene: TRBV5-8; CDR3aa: CASSAAVTRRTGGYEQYF
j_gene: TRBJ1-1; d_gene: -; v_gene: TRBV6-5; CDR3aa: CASKTTGANTEAFF
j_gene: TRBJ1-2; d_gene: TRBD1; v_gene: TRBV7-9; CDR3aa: CASSSGTGVRNYGYTF
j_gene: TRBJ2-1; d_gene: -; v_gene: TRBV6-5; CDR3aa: CASSYLPVGWNEQFF
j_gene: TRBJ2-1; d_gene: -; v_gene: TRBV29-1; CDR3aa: CSAQQGSWNEQFF
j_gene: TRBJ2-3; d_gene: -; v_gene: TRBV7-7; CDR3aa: CASSQGLLDTQYF
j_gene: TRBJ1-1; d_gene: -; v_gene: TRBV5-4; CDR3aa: CASSLEGQGTTTEAFF
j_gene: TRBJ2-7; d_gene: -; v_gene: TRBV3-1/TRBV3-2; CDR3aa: CASSQTSYEQYF
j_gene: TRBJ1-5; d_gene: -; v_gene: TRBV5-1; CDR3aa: CASSLGAGANQPQHF
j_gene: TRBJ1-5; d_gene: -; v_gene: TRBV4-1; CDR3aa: CASSQGTVNQPQHF
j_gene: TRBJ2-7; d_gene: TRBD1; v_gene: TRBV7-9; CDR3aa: CASSLEAGGLGQYF
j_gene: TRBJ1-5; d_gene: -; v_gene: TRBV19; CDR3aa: CASSIETASNQPQHF
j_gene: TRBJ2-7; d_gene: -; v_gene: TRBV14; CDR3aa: CASSPTRHEQYF
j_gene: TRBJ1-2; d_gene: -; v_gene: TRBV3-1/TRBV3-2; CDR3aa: CASSQSSYGYTF
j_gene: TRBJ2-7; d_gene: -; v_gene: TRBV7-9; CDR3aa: CASSRPQDTSEQYF
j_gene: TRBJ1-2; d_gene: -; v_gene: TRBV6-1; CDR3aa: CASSESRITSYGYTF
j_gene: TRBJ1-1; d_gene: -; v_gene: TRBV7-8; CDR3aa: CASSLGGTGAEAFF
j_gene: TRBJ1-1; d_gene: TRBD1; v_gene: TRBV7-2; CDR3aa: CASSAASGGGRFF
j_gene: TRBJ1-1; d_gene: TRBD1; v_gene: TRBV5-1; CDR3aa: CASSSGTGLNTEAFF
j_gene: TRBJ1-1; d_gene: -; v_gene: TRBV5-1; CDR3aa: CASSLHGNGNTEAFF
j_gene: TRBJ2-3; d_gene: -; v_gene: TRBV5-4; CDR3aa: CASTPPRTDTQYF
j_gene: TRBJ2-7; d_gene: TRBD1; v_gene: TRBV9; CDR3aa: CASSPRQGIPYEQYF
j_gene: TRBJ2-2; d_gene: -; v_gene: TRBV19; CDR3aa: CASSILNTGELFF
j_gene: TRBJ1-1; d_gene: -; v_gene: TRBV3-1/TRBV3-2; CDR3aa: CASSRGTEAFF
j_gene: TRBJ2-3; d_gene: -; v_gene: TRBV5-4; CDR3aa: CASSSDTTITDTQYF
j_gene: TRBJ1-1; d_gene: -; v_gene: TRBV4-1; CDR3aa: CASSRSASKRTEAFF
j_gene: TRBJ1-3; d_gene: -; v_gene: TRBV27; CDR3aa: CASSRTVSSSGNTIYF
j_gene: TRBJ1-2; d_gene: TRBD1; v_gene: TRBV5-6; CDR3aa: CASSHRGFNYGYTF
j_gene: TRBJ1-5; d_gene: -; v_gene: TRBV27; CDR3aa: CASSSGWSNQPQHF
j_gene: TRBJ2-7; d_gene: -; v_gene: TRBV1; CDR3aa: CTSTLAGVSF
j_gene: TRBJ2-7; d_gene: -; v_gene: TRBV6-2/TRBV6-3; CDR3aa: CASSYSYYEQYF
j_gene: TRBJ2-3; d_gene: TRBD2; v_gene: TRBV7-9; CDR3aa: CASSLTSGISTDTQYF
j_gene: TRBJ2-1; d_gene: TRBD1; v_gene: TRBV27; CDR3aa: CASSFQGARDRRYNEQFF
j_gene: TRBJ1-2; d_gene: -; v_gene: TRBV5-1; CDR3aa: CASSNGLLNYGYTF
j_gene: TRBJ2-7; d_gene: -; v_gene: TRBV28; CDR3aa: CASSLPTYEQYF